Sequencing of this T cell receptor (beta chain) was carried out in a study of CD8 T cells in Susac syndrome. TCR beta sequencing was performed on blood CD8+ and CD4+ T cells. RNA was extracted with the RNeasy kit, and a quantity of about 0.5 to 1 ug was reverse transcribed using random hexamers. TCRdb independently ran MiXCR on the immunoSEQ multiplex PCR reads; one entry per CDR3 protein. This sample yields about 69,000 distinct CDR3 sequences, of which 91% are seen a single time; around 0.5% belongs to the top ten. The V gene lost 6 bases and the J gene lost 3 bases, with 16 bases spanning the gap. The CDR3 consists of 15 residues. The germline V gene has CDR1 SGDLS and CDR2 YYNGEE. This clonotype was recorded only once.

The sequence was obtained from a human donor with multiple sclerosis. The V call is TRBV9, the J call TRBJ2-1; TRBD2 is a possible D gene (6 bases). Sequenced material: CD8+ T cells from PBMCs. CDR3 nucleotide sequence: TGTGCCAGCAACTCCCCCCACGGGGGCTACAATGAGCAGTTCTTC. This gives the protein CASNSPHGGYNEQFF.